The 16 T cell receptor beta chains given below trace back to one sample, sequenced in a study of T-cell reconstitution after alpha-beta-depleted transplantation in children. Using unique molecular identifiers, the investigators prepared the TCRbeta library. MiXCR was run by TCRdb on the PCR reads, yielding one entry per CDR3 protein. Here the sample spans almost 600,000 distinct CDR3 sequences, more than 20% being singletons. The sequenced sample was PBMCs, obtained before TCRalphabeta/CD19-depleted stem cell transplant. These receptors all come from a boy under three years old with Wiskott-Aldrich syndrome, due to receive a stem cell transplant.

This clonotype was detected many times. V is TRBV27 and J is TRBJ2-1; no clear D gene. Deletions cut 2 bases from V and 8 bases from J, with 7 bases between. CDR3 size: 12 residues. Germline V gene sequence: CDR1 MNHEY, CDR2 SMNVEV (reference sequence). CDR3 DNA sequence: TGTGCCAGCAGTTTAGTGAAGGATGAGCAGTTCTTC. Amino acid sequence: CASSLVKDEQFF.

The CDR3 DNA reads TGTGCCAGCAGCCCAGGGGTACGGAACACCATATATTTT. Protein sequence: CASSPGVRNTIYF. This rearrangement joins TRBV7-6 to TRBJ1-3; tentative D call: TRBD1 (6 bases). The germline CDR1 and CDR2 sequences are SGHVS and FNYEAQ. V was trimmed by 5 bases and J by 7 bases, leaving 12 bases between them. This CDR3 has 13 residues.

In its sample, this clonotype was seen a few times. The V gene is TRBV5-1, the J gene TRBJ2-1; weak D call: TRBD1 (6 bases). V was trimmed by 0 bases and J by 2 bases, leaving 12 bases between them. Germline-derived CDR1 and CDR2 are SGHRS and YFSETQ. CDR3 length equals 16 residues. The CDR3 bases are TGCGCCAGCAGCTTGGGAGGGGGTAAAACCTACAATGAGCAGTTCTTC. This encodes CASSLGGGKTYNEQFF.

The chain recombines TRBV5-1 with TRBJ2-3; TRBD1 matches 7 bases. The CDR3 covers 16 residues. J lost 3 bases, V lost 4 bases, and 11 bases had no gene match. Germline V gene data show CDR1 as SGHRS and CDR2 as YFSETQ. CDR3 sequence reads: CASSTYRGGGTDTQYF. The CDR3 region has the DNA TGCGCCAGCAGCACGTACAGGGGTGGAGGAACAGATACGCAGTATTTT.

The chain is built from TRBV7-9 and TRBJ1-2; TRBD1 agrees at 7 bases. The CDR3 is 12 amino acids. Germline V lookup: CDR1 SEHNR, CDR2 FQNEAQ (reference sequence). V lost 2 bases to trimming and J lost 8 bases; unmatched junction nucleotides: 2. DNA of the CDR3: TGTGCCAGCAGCTTAACAGGGGAAGGCTACACCTTC. It is translated as CASSLTGEGYTF.

This clonotype was seen a few times. The J gene is TRBJ2-3, the V gene TRBV20-1; 8 bases are shared with TRBD2. The CDR3 sequence is 15 residues long. The germline gives CDR1 DFQATT, CDR2 SNEGSKA (reference sequence). V lost 0 bases and J lost 5; bases outside the gene matches: 7. This chain's CDR3 is CSAREAGEGGDTQYF. CDR3 in DNA: TGCAGTGCTAGAGAAGCGGGAGAGGGGGGAGATACGCAGTATTTT.

This clonotype was detected a few times. The J gene is TRBJ2-5, the V gene TRBV5-1; TRBD1 is a possible D gene (6 bases). CDR1 is SGHRS, CDR2 YFSETQ, per germline. V was trimmed by 4 bases and J by 1 base, leaving 11 bases between them. CDR3 length: 14 amino acids. This CDR3 is CASSVGQLQETQYF. Written as DNA, the CDR3 is TGCGCCAGCAGCGTCGGACAGCTCCAAGAGACCCAGTACTTC.

The V and J genes are TRBV7-8 and TRBJ2-6; 9 nucleotides agree with TRBD1. There are 16 residues in the CDR3. Germline values: CDR1 SGHVS, CDR2 FQNEAQ. V was pared by 3 bases and J by 4 bases, with 4 bases of the junction left unmatched. For the CDR3, the DNA is TGTGCCAGCAGCTTGATACAGGGGGCAGGGGCCAACGTCCTGACTTTC. This codes for CASSLIQGAGANVLTF.

V usage is TRBV9 and J usage is TRBJ2-4; 7 positions agree with TRBD1. This CDR3 is built from 15 residues. CDR1 and CDR2 (germline): SGDLS, YYNGEE. The trim removed 4 bases at V and 3 bases at J, leaving 7 bases unmatched. DNA for the CDR3: TGTGCCAGCAGCTCGAGGGGGCTTAGCAAAAACATTCAGTACTTC. Translating gives CASSSRGLSKNIQYF.

The chain employs TRBV5-6 and TRBJ2-2; TRBD2 matches 15 bases. Germline lookup yields CDR1 SGHDT and CDR2 YYEEEE. This CDR3 has 17 residues. The V segment lost 4 bases and the J segment 3 bases; nucleotides outside the gene matches: 4. The CDR3 spells CASSGGTSGRHTGELFF. Written as DNA, the CDR3 is TGTGCCAGCAGCGGCGGGACTAGCGGGAGGCACACCGGGGAGCTGTTTTTT.

This clonotype was seen only a few times. The gene calls are TRBV20-1 and TRBJ2-1; tentatively, D is TRBD1 (6 bases). The ends were cut back, 0 bases at V and 1 base at J, with 7 bases in the middle. Germline values: CDR1 DFQATT, CDR2 SNEGSKA (reference sequence). The CDR3 length is 14 residues. CDR3 sequence (DNA): TGCAGTGCTAGAGAAGGGGGATCCTACAATGAGCAGTTCTTC. Its protein product is CSAREGGSYNEQFF.

This clonotype showed up just a few times. This chain links TRBV7-9 with TRBJ2-1; D might be TRBD2 (6 bases). V was trimmed by 5 bases and J by 0 bases, leaving 11 bases between them. This CDR3 has 15 amino acids. CDR1 and CDR2 from the germline V gene are SEHNR and FQNEAQ (reference sequence). The CDR3 nucleotides are TGTGCCAGCAGCCCTCGGGACTTCTCCTACAATGAGCAGTTCTTC. It yields the protein CASSPRDFSYNEQFF.

This clonotype has at least ten counts. The rearrangement links TRBV29-1 to TRBJ2-7, with 7 bases matching TRBD1. CDR3 size: 11 residues. Germline V gene data show CDR1 as SQVTM and CDR2 as ANQGSEA. The J segment lost 4 bases and the V segment lost 6 bases, leaving 3 bases of the junction unmatched. For the CDR3, the DNA is TGCAGCGTGAGGGACAGTTACGAGCAGTACTTC. It is translated as CSVRDSYEQYF.

The V and J genes are TRBV14 and TRBJ2-3; 8 nucleotides agree with TRBD2. CDR1 is SGHDN, CDR2 FVKESK, per germline. The CDR3 covers 16 residues. V lost 4 bases, J lost 2 bases, and 8 bases stayed unmatched. As DNA, the CDR3 is TGTGCCAGCAGCCCGCGACTAGCGAGTTACACAGATACGCAGTATTTT. Translating it yields CASSPRLASYTDTQYF.

CDR3 in amino acids: CSAPVATYNEQFF. The DNA for the CDR3 is TGCAGTGCCCCGGTGGCAACCTACAATGAGCAGTTCTTC. V gene TRBV20-1 combines with J gene TRBJ2-1; D ambiguous. Trimming took off 6 bases at V and 2 bases at J, with 11 bases between the two ends. This CDR3 has 13 amino acids. The germline gives CDR1 DFQATT, CDR2 SNEGSKA (reference sequence).

The chain combines TRBV28 with TRBJ2-7; D is unresolved. Germline assignment: CDR1 MDHEN and CDR2 SYDVKM. Trimming removed 5 bases from V and 0 bases from J, with 17 bases in between. This CDR3 has 16 amino acids. This chain's CDR3 is CASSPRRARPSYEQYF. In nucleotides, the CDR3 is TGTGCCAGCAGTCCCCGTCGGGCCAGACCCTCCTACGAGCAGTACTTC.